This entry features one T cell receptor beta chain sequence. V lost 4 bases and J 4 bases, leaving 20 bases between the germline ends. The CDR3 extends over 17 amino acids. CDR1 and CDR2 (germline): SGHVS, FQNEAQ. The data derive from a study of OX40 agonist ivuxolimab in advanced cancers. Libraries were prepared by immunoSEQ multiplex PCR; TCRdb keeps only in-frame clonotypes and omits some of them. This table holds around 10,000 clones, about 90% found once. This clonotype was obtained from an adult with an advanced solid tumor such as melanoma, head and neck, liver or kidney cancer. The input for sequencing was CD4+ or CD8+ T cells sorted from blood, taken in a trial of the OX40 agonist ivuxolimab. The chain couples TRBV7-8 to TRBJ2-1; D uncertain. The CDR3 protein is CASSWEAGAEKYNEQFF. The DNA of the CDR3 is TGTGCCAGCAGCTGGGAAGCTGGAGCAGAAAAATACAATGAGCAGTTCTTC.